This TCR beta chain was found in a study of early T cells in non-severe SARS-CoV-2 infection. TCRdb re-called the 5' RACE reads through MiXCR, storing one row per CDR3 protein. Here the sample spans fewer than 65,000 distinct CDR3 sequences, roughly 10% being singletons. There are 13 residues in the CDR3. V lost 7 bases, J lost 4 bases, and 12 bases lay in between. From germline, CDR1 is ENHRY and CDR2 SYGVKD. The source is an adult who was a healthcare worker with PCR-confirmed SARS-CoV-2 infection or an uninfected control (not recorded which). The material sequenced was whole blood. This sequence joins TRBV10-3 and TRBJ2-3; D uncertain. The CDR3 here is CAITDGGADTQYF. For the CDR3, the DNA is TGTGCCATCACCGACGGTGGCGCAGATACGCAGTATTTT.